The source of this T cell receptor beta chain is a study of blood T cell repertoires in COVID-19. The overall study: Material from acute and convalescent COVID-19 was sourced from the United States, Italy and Spain.

Clinical history as reported by participants underpinned cohort assignment. Up to 2 weeks before entering the study, exposed participants had met a COVID-19 case. The assay was immunoSEQ multiplex PCR, and TCRdb's table has in-frame clones only and misses some. The sample yields 150,000 or so clones, roughly 90% seen once. Germline assignment: CDR1 SGHTA and CDR2 FQGNSA. The CDR3 loop spans 13 amino acids. V lost 4 bases, J lost 7 bases, and 14 bases lay in between. The TCR originated in a woman in her forties who had been exposed to COVID-19. The chain couples TRBV7-2 to TRBJ2-7; possibly TRBD1 for D (6 bases). The sample taken for sequencing was PBMCs or T cells enriched from blood (not recorded which). The CDR3 bases are TGTGCCAGCAGCTCCGAGGGGGTAGGGGAGCAGTACTTC. Residues: CASSSEGVGEQYF.